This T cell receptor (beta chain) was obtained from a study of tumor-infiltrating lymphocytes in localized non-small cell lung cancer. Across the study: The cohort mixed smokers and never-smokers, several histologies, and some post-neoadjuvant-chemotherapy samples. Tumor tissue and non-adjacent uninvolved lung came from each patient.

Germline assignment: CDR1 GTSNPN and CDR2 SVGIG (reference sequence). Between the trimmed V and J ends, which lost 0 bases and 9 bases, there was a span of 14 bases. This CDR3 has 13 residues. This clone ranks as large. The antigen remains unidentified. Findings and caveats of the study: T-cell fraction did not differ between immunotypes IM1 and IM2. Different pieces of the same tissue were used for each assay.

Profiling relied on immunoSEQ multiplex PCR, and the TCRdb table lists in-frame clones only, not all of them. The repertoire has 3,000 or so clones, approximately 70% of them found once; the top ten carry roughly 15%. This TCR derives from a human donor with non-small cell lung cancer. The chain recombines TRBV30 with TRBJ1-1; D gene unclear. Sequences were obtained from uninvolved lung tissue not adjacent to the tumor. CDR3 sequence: CAWSVQDGRKAFF. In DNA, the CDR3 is TGTGCCTGGAGTGTCCAAGATGGACGCAAAGCTTTCTTT.